This TCR beta chain was observed in a study of T cell responses to AZD1222 COVID-19 vaccine. Findings and caveats of the study: Reportedly, nearly half the spike-specific TCRs target unmutated variant regions. Repertoires in all cases were sampled only once the peak T cell response had passed.

Comment on this clone: What it binds is unknown.

Germline CDR1 SGDLS, CDR2 YYNGEE. The V gene lost 4 bases and the J gene lost 5 bases, with 16 bases spanning the gap. This CDR3 spans 14 amino acids. TCRdb's table, derived via immunoSEQ multiplex PCR, lists solely in-frame clones and lacks some. The repertoire has some 100,000 clones, roughly 90% of them found once; the top ten carry over 10%. This clonotype was obtained from an adult in good health. The V and J genes are TRBV9 and TRBJ2-7; D possibly corresponds to TRBD1 (5 bases). Sequencing was performed on peripheral blood, taken on day 0 of MenACWY control vaccination. Here the CDR3 DNA reads TGTGCCAGCAGCCCCACAGGAGTGGTCCACGAGCAGTACTTC. Translation: CASSPTGVVHEQYF.